This is a list of T cell receptor beta chains from one sample in a study of T cell repertoires in cytomegalovirus infection. TCRdb re-analysed the reads in MiXCR, keeping a single row per CDR3 protein. The sample carries approximately 500,000 distinct CDR3 sequences, about 11% recorded once. What was sequenced was PBMCs. Receptors originate from a human donor in good health (CMV status not recorded). Some clones in this sample may be carry-over from other donors' samples. CDR3s include the opening cysteine and the closing phenylalanine or tryptophan. Each record gives: D gene, J gene, V gene, clone size, CDR3 protein, CDR3 DNA. The D gene is left open where the match is weak. Clone size is stated in some rows and not others, as once, few, many or a class when expanded.

d_call: -; j_call: TRBJ1-1; v_call: TRBV11-2; clone_size: many; cdr3_aa: CASRPLTGTEAFF; cdr3_nt: TGTGCCAGCAGGCCCCTTACCGGGACAGAAGCTTTCTTT
d_call: TRBD2; j_call: TRBJ2-1; v_call: TRBV5-1; clone_size: -; cdr3_aa: CASSFLAGGEEQFF; cdr3_nt: TGCGCCAGCAGCTTTCTAGCGGGGGGGGAAGAGCAGTTCTTC
d_call: -; j_call: TRBJ2-3; v_call: TRBV10-3; clone_size: many; cdr3_aa: CAISERRDTQYF; cdr3_nt: TGTGCCATCAGTGAGCGTCGGGATACGCAGTATTTT
d_call: -; j_call: TRBJ2-6; v_call: TRBV12-3/TRBV12-4; clone_size: many; cdr3_aa: CASTLRVSGANVLTF; cdr3_nt: TGTGCCAGCACTCTAAGGGTTTCTGGGGCCAACGTCCTGACTTTC
d_call: -; j_call: TRBJ2-7; v_call: TRBV2; clone_size: -; cdr3_aa: CASGASLSYEQYF; cdr3_nt: TGTGCCAGCGGGGCGTCGCTCTCCTACGAGCAGTACTTC
d_call: -; j_call: TRBJ2-1; v_call: TRBV7-9; clone_size: many; cdr3_aa: CASSLKGQGPGNEQFF; cdr3_nt: TGTGCCAGCAGCTTAAAAGGGCAGGGGCCAGGCAATGAGCAGTTCTTC
d_call: -; j_call: TRBJ2-4; v_call: TRBV9; clone_size: -; cdr3_aa: CASSVGVGPYLAKNIQYF; cdr3_nt: TGTGCCAGCAGCGTAGGTGTGGGGCCGTATTTAGCCAAAAACATTCAGTACTTC
d_call: TRBD2; j_call: TRBJ2-2; v_call: TRBV7-3; clone_size: many; cdr3_aa: CASSFLPAGVNTGELFF; cdr3_nt: TGTGCCAGCAGCTTCCTCCCCGCGGGGGTAAACACCGGGGAGCTGTTTTTT
d_call: -; j_call: TRBJ2-7; v_call: TRBV19; clone_size: many; cdr3_aa: CASSTPGSSYEQYF; cdr3_nt: TGTGCCAGTAGTACCCCCGGGAGCTCCTACGAGCAGTACTTC
d_call: TRBD2; j_call: TRBJ2-2; v_call: TRBV12-3/TRBV12-4; clone_size: many; cdr3_aa: CASTPLAALGTGELFF; cdr3_nt: TGTGCCAGCACCCCACTAGCGGCCCTAGGCACCGGGGAGCTGTTTTTT
d_call: -; j_call: TRBJ2-7; v_call: TRBV24-1; clone_size: many; cdr3_aa: CATSAPGAEYEQYF; cdr3_nt: TGTGCCACCAGTGCCCCTGGGGCCGAATACGAGCAGTACTTC
d_call: TRBD2; j_call: TRBJ2-7; v_call: TRBV20-1; clone_size: -; cdr3_aa: CSALRVSGDYEQYF; cdr3_nt: TGCAGTGCTCTTAGGGTTAGCGGGGACTACGAGCAGTACTTC
d_call: -; j_call: TRBJ1-2; v_call: TRBV5-6; clone_size: many; cdr3_aa: CASGSDGYTF; cdr3_nt: TGTGCCAGCGGCTCGGATGGCTACACCTTC
d_call: -; j_call: TRBJ2-5; v_call: TRBV5-6; clone_size: few; cdr3_aa: CASSQGPLQETQYF; cdr3_nt: TGTGCCAGCAGCCAGGGACCGCTCCAAGAGACCCAGTACTTC
d_call: TRBD1; j_call: TRBJ2-1; v_call: TRBV5-1; clone_size: many; cdr3_aa: CASSRHPDRGTNNEQFF; cdr3_nt: TGCGCCAGCAGCCGTCACCCGGACAGGGGTACGAACAATGAGCAGTTCTTC
d_call: -; j_call: TRBJ2-3; v_call: TRBV2; clone_size: -; cdr3_aa: CASSGNTDTQYF; cdr3_nt: TGTGCCAGCAGTGGGAACACAGATACGCAGTATTTT
d_call: TRBD1; j_call: TRBJ1-4; v_call: TRBV5-1; clone_size: many; cdr3_aa: CASSSGQGNNEKLFF; cdr3_nt: TGCGCCAGCAGCTCAGGACAGGGGAATAATGAAAAACTGTTTTTT
d_call: -; j_call: TRBJ2-1; v_call: TRBV5-1; clone_size: -; cdr3_aa: CASSLGLFGSNEQFF; cdr3_nt: TGCGCCAGCAGCTTGGGTCTCTTTGGGTCCAATGAGCAGTTCTTC
d_call: -; j_call: TRBJ2-5; v_call: TRBV6-6; clone_size: many; cdr3_aa: CASSLGQLQETQYF; cdr3_nt: TGTGCCAGCAGTCTCGGACAGTTACAAGAGACCCAGTACTTC
d_call: -; j_call: TRBJ1-3; v_call: TRBV12-3/TRBV12-4; clone_size: -; cdr3_aa: CASSLRGGGRGNTICF; cdr3_nt: TGTGCCAGCAGTCTCCGTGGGGGGGGGCGGGGAAACACCATATGTTTT
d_call: -; j_call: TRBJ2-7; v_call: TRBV28; clone_size: many; cdr3_aa: CASSFRNIYEQYF; cdr3_nt: TGTGCCAGCAGTTTCCGGAATATCTACGAGCAGTACTTC
d_call: -; j_call: TRBJ2-7; v_call: TRBV29-1; clone_size: -; cdr3_aa: CSVGFFGSSYEQYF; cdr3_nt: TGCAGCGTTGGGTTTTTCGGCAGCTCCTACGAGCAGTACTTC
d_call: -; j_call: TRBJ2-7; v_call: TRBV7-8; clone_size: many; cdr3_aa: CASSLDPIDPSYEQYF; cdr3_nt: TGTGCCAGCAGCTTAGATCCGATCGATCCCTCCTACGAGCAGTACTTC
d_call: -; j_call: TRBJ1-5; v_call: TRBV2; clone_size: many; cdr3_aa: CASRTGVGGPQHF; cdr3_nt: TGTGCCAGCAGGACAGGCGTGGGTGGGCCCCAGCATTTT
d_call: -; j_call: TRBJ1-1; v_call: TRBV20-1; clone_size: many; cdr3_aa: CSARDPGRGGIEAFF; cdr3_nt: TGCAGTGCTAGAGATCCGGGACGGGGGGGAATTGAAGCTTTCTTT
d_call: -; j_call: TRBJ1-6; v_call: TRBV12-3/TRBV12-4; clone_size: -; cdr3_aa: CASSLNRDSPLHF; cdr3_nt: TGTGCCAGCAGTTTAAACAGGGACTCACCCCTCCACTTT
d_call: TRBD2; j_call: TRBJ2-1; v_call: TRBV7-8; clone_size: many; cdr3_aa: CASRYTSGANTGWNEQFF; cdr3_nt: TGTGCCAGCAGGTACACTAGCGGGGCGAACACCGGCTGGAATGAGCAGTTCTTC
d_call: -; j_call: TRBJ1-1; v_call: TRBV6-1; clone_size: many; cdr3_aa: CASSDGLVFEAFF; cdr3_nt: TGTGCCAGCAGTGACGGACTAGTGTTTGAAGCTTTCTTT
d_call: -; j_call: TRBJ2-3; v_call: TRBV5-5; clone_size: few; cdr3_aa: CASSPRVTDTQYF; cdr3_nt: TGTGCCAGCAGCCCCAGGGTCACAGATACGCAGTATTTT
d_call: TRBD2; j_call: TRBJ2-3; v_call: TRBV6-5; clone_size: many; cdr3_aa: CASSFPGGDTQYF; cdr3_nt: TGTGCCAGCAGTTTCCCGGGGGGAGATACGCAGTATTTT
d_call: -; j_call: TRBJ2-1; v_call: TRBV11-2; clone_size: -; cdr3_aa: CASSSTPLGEQFF; cdr3_nt: TGTGCCAGCAGCTCCACCCCTTTAGGTGAGCAGTTCTTC
d_call: -; j_call: TRBJ1-6; v_call: TRBV19; clone_size: -; cdr3_aa: CASSITGSSYNSPLHF; cdr3_nt: TGTGCCAGTAGTATAACAGGAAGCTCCTATAATTCACCCCTCCACTTT
d_call: -; j_call: TRBJ2-2; v_call: TRBV6-1; clone_size: many; cdr3_aa: CASSPGSGPNTGELFF; cdr3_nt: TGTGCCAGCAGCCCCGGTAGCGGACCGAACACCGGGGAGCTGTTTTTT
d_call: TRBD1; j_call: TRBJ2-1; v_call: TRBV12-5; clone_size: many; cdr3_aa: CASGSPKGGQGVNNEQFF; cdr3_nt: TGTGCTAGTGGTTCCCCAAAAGGGGGACAGGGGGTAAACAATGAGCAGTTCTTC
d_call: -; j_call: TRBJ1-1; v_call: TRBV7-9; clone_size: many; cdr3_aa: CASSLLEGLKTEAFF; cdr3_nt: TGTGCCAGCAGCTTATTGGAGGGTCTGAAGACTGAAGCTTTCTTT
d_call: -; j_call: TRBJ2-5; v_call: TRBV7-8; clone_size: many; cdr3_aa: CASSPSLTQYF; cdr3_nt: TGTGCCAGCAGCCCATCATTGACCCAGTACTTC
d_call: -; j_call: TRBJ1-6; v_call: TRBV28; clone_size: many; cdr3_aa: CASRNGGIGNSPLHF; cdr3_nt: TGTGCCAGCAGGAACGGGGGCATTGGTAATTCACCCCTCCACTTT
d_call: -; j_call: TRBJ1-2; v_call: TRBV10-3; clone_size: -; cdr3_aa: CAISEFNGGNYGYTF; cdr3_nt: TGTGCCATCAGTGAGTTTAACGGAGGGAACTATGGCTACACCTTC
d_call: -; j_call: TRBJ2-5; v_call: TRBV15; clone_size: many; cdr3_aa: CATSRRVGLETQYF; cdr3_nt: TGTGCCACCAGCAGAAGGGTTGGACTAGAGACCCAGTACTTC
d_call: -; j_call: TRBJ1-1; v_call: TRBV20-1; clone_size: -; cdr3_aa: CSARRTYTEAFF; cdr3_nt: TGCAGTGCTAGACGCACGTACACTGAAGCTTTCTTT
d_call: TRBD1; j_call: TRBJ2-7; v_call: TRBV7-8; clone_size: many; cdr3_aa: CASSLPKNLQGVFYEQYF; cdr3_nt: TGTGCCAGCAGCTTACCCAAAAACCTTCAGGGGGTGTTCTACGAGCAGTACTTC
d_call: TRBD2; j_call: TRBJ2-2; v_call: TRBV6-6; clone_size: -; cdr3_aa: CASSYRLLAGARGTGELFF; cdr3_nt: TGTGCCAGCAGTTACCGACTCTTAGCGGGGGCAAGGGGGACCGGGGAGCTGTTTTTT
d_call: -; j_call: TRBJ2-5; v_call: TRBV27; clone_size: -; cdr3_aa: CASPRPGAQKETQYF; cdr3_nt: TGTGCCAGCCCTCGACCGGGAGCCCAAAAAGAGACCCAGTACTTC
d_call: TRBD1; j_call: TRBJ2-5; v_call: TRBV11-2; clone_size: many; cdr3_aa: CASSPTRTGRETQYF; cdr3_nt: TGTGCCAGCAGCCCCACCAGGACAGGGCGAGAGACCCAGTACTTC
d_call: -; j_call: TRBJ2-1; v_call: TRBV11-2; clone_size: many; cdr3_aa: CASSPPNSYNEQFF; cdr3_nt: TGTGCCAGCAGCCCTCCGAACTCCTACAATGAGCAGTTCTTC
d_call: TRBD2; j_call: TRBJ2-4; v_call: TRBV7-2; clone_size: many; cdr3_aa: CASSSAGVAGTRNIQYF; cdr3_nt: TGTGCCAGCAGCTCTGCGGGGGTAGCCGGTACAAGAAACATTCAGTACTTC
d_call: -; j_call: TRBJ2-1; v_call: TRBV5-1; clone_size: -; cdr3_aa: CASGDGTYNEQFF; cdr3_nt: TGCGCCAGTGGGGACGGAACCTACAATGAGCAGTTCTTC
d_call: TRBD2; j_call: TRBJ2-5; v_call: TRBV7-2; clone_size: many; cdr3_aa: CAAGLAGGSQETQYF; cdr3_nt: TGTGCCGCCGGACTAGCGGGAGGTAGTCAGGAGACCCAGTACTTC
d_call: TRBD2; j_call: TRBJ2-7; v_call: TRBV3-1; clone_size: -; cdr3_aa: CASSQGLAGSYEQYF; cdr3_nt: TGTGCCAGCAGCCAAGGACTAGCGGGCTCCTACGAGCAGTACTTC
d_call: TRBD1; j_call: TRBJ2-7; v_call: TRBV7-8; clone_size: many; cdr3_aa: CASSFRTGVAEQYF; cdr3_nt: TGTGCCAGCAGCTTCAGGACAGGGGTGGCCGAGCAGTACTTC